A single sample gave rise to the 7 T cell receptor beta chains below, sequenced in a study of CXCR3-negative and CXCR3-positive naive CD8 T cells. The authors prepared UMI-labeled TRB cDNA libraries by 5' RACE. Using the 5' RACE reads, TCRdb records one entry per CDR3 protein without DNA. This table holds about 43,000 distinct CDR3 sequences. Specimen: memory CD8+ T cells from blood. These receptor sequences come from a human donor in good health. Some clones in this sample may be carry-over from other donors' samples.

The chain is built from TRBV10-3 and TRBJ1-2; the TCRdb D gene call, TRBD1, has no DNA to confirm it. The CDR3 is made up of 15 amino acids. Per the germline V gene, CDR1 is ENHRY and CDR2 is SYGVKD. The CDR3 is CAISEPRDRYYGYTF.

V gene TRBV5-5 combines with J gene TRBJ2-7. This CDR3 has 15 amino acids. Germline V gene lookup returns CDR1 SGHKS and CDR2 YYEKEE (reference sequence). CDR3 loop: CASSAGGTSSYEQYF.

The chain joins TRBV20-1 to TRBJ2-1; the D gene TCRdb calls, TRBD1, cannot be checked with no DNA. This CDR3 is 12 amino acids long. In germline, CDR1 is DFQATT, CDR2 SNEGSKA (reference sequence). The CDR3 reads CSASGPYNEQFF.

The V and J genes are TRBV4-1 and TRBJ2-5. The CDR3 is 15 amino acids. Germline CDR1 reads MGHRA; CDR2 reads YSYEKL. CDR3 residues: CASSHLGAVQETQYF.

This chain links TRBV21-1 with TRBJ2-4; TCRdb gives TRBD1 as the D gene, but with no DNA this cannot be confirmed. TRBV21-1 is tagged as a pseudogene. The CDR3 totals 13 residues. The CDR3 spells CASLTGTRNIQYF.

The chain recombines TRBV20-1 with TRBJ1-3. The CDR3 consists of 12 residues. Germline values: CDR1 DFQATT, CDR2 SNEGSKA (reference sequence). CDR3 sequence reads: CSAPAGGMTIYF.

The chain is built from TRBV5-1 and TRBJ2-2; TCRdb's D call of TRBD1 is untestable without DNA. Germline V CDR1 and CDR2: SGHRS, YFSETQ. The CDR3 is made up of 15 amino acids. This chain's CDR3 is CASSRRTGDTGELFF.